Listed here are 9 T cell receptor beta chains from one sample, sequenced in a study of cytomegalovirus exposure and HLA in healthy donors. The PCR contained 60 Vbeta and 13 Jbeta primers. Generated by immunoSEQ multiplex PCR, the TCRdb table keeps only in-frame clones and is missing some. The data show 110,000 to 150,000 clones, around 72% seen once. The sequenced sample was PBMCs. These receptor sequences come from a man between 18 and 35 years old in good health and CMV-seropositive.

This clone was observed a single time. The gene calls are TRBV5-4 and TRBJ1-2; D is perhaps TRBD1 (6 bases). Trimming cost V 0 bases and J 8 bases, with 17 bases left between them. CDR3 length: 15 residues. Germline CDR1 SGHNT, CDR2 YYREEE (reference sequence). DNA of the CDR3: TGTGCCAGCAGCTTGGCCTCCGAGGGGGTTGGCGGCTACACCTTC. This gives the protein CASSLASEGVGGYTF.

The CDR3 bases are TGCAGCGTTGCCCGGGAGACTAATTCACCCCTCCACTTT. Protein product: CSVARETNSPLHF. The chain joins TRBV29-1 to TRBJ1-6; D remains ambiguous. CDR3 length: 13 residues. In germline, CDR1 is SQVTM, CDR2 ANQGSEA. V gave up 4 bases and J gave up 6 bases, with 10 bases separating them. The complete variable domain, with remaining parts taken from reference TRBV29-1 and TRBJ1-6, reads SAVISQKPSRDICQRGTSLTIQCQVDSQVTMMFWYRQQPGQSLTLIATANQGSEATYESGFVIDKFPISRPNLTFSTLTVSNMSPEDSSIYLCSVARETNSPLHFGNGTRLTVT.

The DNA for the CDR3 is TGCGCCAGCAGCCAAGATACGAACTATGAGCAGTTCTTC. This sequence encodes CASSQDTNYEQFF. The chain carries TRBV4-3 and TRBJ2-1; D remains unclear. Germline CDR1 LGHNA, CDR2 YSLEER. CDR3 size: 13 residues. Trimming pared 0 bases from V and 8 bases from J, leaving 8 bases between.

CDR3 sequence: CASSLRLTQETQYF. As DNA, the CDR3 is TGTGCCAGCAGCTTACGACTGACCCAAGAGACCCAGTACTTC. The rearrangement links TRBV7-2 to TRBJ2-5, with unresolved D. Germline V CDR1 and CDR2: SGHTA, FQGNSA. CDR3 size: 14 residues. V gave up 2 bases and J gave up 1 base, with 8 bases separating them.

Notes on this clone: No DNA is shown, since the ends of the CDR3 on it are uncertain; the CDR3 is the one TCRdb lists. CDR3 protein: CSVDVGSGSYRGRFF. The V call is TRBV29-1, the J call TRBJ2-1; TRBD2 is taken as the D call from the table, unchecked against the DNA. The CDR3 has 15 residues if both end residues are counted. Germline CDR1 reads SQVTM; CDR2 reads ANQGSEA.

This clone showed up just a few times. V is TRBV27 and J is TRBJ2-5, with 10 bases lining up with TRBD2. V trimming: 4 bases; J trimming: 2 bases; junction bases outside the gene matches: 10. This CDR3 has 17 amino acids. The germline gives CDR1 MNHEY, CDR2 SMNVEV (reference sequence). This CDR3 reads CASSSPSGGPWQETQYF. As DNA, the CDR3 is TGTGCCAGCAGTTCGCCTAGCGGGGGACCCTGGCAAGAGACCCAGTACTTC.

CDR3 bases: TGCAGCGTGCAGGGGTACTCCTACGAGCAGTACTTC. This gives the protein CSVQGYSYEQYF. The gene calls are TRBV29-1 and TRBJ2-7; D perhaps matches TRBD1 (6 bases). The germline V gene has CDR1 SQVTM and CDR2 ANQGSEA. The CDR3 is 12 residues long. Trimming left V 6 bases short and J 0 bases short, with 9 bases between.

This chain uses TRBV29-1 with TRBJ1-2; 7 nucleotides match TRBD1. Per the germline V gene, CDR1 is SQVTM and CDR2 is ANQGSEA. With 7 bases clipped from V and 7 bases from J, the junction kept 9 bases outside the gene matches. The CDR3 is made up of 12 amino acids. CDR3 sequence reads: CSALEGAAGYTF. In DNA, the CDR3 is TGCAGCGCCCTTGAGGGGGCGGCTGGCTACACCTTC.

CDR3 sequence: CASSPGTGGNTEAFF. The CDR3 DNA reads TGTGCCAGCAGCCCGGGGACAGGGGGGAACACTGAAGCTTTCTTT. V is TRBV7-3 and J is TRBJ1-1; TRBD1 matches at 11 bases. Germline CDR1 and CDR2: SGHTA and FQGTGA. The CDR3 extends over 15 amino acids. V trimming: 5 bases; J trimming: 1 base; junction bases outside the gene matches: 3.